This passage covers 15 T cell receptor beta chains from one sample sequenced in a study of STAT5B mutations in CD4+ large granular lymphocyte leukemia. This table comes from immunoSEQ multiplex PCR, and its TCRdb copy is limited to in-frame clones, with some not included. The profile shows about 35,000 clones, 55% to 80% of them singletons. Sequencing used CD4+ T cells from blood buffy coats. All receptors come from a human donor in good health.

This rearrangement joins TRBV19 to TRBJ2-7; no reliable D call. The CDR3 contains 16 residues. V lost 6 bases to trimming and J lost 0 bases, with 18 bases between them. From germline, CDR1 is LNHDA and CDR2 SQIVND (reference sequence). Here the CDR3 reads CASSPRAKLHSYEQYF. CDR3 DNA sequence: TGTGCCAGTAGCCCTCGGGCAAAATTGCACTCCTACGAGCAGTACTTC.

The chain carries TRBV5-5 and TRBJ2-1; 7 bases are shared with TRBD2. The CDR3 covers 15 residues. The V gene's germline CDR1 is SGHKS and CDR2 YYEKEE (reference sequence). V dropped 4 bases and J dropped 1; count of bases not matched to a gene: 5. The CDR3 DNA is TGTGCCAGCAGCCGGAGCGGGGATTCCTACAATGAGCAGTTCTTC. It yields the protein CASSRSGDSYNEQFF.

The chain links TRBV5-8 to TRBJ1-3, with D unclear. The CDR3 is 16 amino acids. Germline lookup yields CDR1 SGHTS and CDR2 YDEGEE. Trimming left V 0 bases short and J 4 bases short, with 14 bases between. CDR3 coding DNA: TGTGCCAGCAGCTTGGTGGGCGCGTCCGCAGGAAACACCATATATTTT. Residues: CASSLVGASAGNTIYF.

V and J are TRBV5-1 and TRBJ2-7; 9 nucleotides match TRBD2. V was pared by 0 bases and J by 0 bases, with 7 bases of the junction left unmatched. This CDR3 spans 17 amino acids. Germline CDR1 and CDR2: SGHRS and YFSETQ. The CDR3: CASSLGLAGISSYEQYF. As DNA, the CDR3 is TGCGCCAGCAGCTTGGGTCTAGCGGGGATTAGCTCCTACGAGCAGTACTTC.

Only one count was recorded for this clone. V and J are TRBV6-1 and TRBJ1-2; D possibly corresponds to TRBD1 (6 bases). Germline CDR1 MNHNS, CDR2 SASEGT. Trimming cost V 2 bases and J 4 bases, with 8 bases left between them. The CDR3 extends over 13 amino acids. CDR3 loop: CASSERGLYGYTF. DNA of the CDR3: TGTGCCAGCAGTGAACGGGGGCTCTATGGCTACACCTTC.

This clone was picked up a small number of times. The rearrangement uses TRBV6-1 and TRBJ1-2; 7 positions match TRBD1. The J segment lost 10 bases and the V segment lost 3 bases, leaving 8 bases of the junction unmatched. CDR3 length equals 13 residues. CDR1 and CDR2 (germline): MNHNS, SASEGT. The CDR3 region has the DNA TGTGCCAGCAGTGATGGGACAGCCAGGGCCTACACCTTC. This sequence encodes CASSDGTARAYTF.

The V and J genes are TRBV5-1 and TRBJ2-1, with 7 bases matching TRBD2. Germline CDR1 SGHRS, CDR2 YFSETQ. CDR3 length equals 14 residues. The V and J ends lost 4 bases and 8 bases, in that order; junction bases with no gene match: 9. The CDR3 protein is CASSPQTSSDEQFF. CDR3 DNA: TGCGCCAGCAGCCCCCAGACTAGCTCGGATGAGCAGTTCTTC.

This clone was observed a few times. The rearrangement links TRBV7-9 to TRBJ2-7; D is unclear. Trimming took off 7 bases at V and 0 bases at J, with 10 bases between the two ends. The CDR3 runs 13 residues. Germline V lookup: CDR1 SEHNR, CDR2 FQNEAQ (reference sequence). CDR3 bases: TGTGCCAGCACCCCATACTCCTCCTACGAGCAGTACTTC. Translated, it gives CASTPYSSYEQYF.

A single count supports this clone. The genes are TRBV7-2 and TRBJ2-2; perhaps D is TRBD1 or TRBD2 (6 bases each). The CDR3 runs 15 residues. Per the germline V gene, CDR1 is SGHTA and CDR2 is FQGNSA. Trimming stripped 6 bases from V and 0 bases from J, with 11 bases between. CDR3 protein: CASRGGLPNTGELFF. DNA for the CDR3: TGTGCCAGCAGGGGGGGCCTACCGAACACCGGGGAGCTGTTTTTT.

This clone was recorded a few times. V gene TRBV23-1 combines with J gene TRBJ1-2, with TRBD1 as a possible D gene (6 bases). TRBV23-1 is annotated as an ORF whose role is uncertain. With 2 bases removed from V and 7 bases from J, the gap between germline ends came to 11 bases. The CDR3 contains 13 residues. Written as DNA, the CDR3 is TGCGCCAGCAGTCAAAGGGGGGCGCGTGGCTACACCTTC. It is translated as CASSQRGARGYTF.

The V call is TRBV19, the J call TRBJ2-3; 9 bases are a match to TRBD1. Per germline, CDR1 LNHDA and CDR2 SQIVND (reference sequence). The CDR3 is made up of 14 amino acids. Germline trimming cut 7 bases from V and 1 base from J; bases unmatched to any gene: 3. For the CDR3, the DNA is TGTGCCAGTACCCGGACAGGGGGCACAGATACGCAGTATTTT. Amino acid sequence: CASTRTGGTDTQYF.

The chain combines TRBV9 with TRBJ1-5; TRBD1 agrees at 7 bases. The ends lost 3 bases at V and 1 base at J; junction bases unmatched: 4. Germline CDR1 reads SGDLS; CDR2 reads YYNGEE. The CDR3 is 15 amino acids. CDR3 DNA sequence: TGTGCCAGCAGCGCAGGGGGGATGAGCAATCAGCCCCAGCATTTT. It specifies CASSAGGMSNQPQHF.

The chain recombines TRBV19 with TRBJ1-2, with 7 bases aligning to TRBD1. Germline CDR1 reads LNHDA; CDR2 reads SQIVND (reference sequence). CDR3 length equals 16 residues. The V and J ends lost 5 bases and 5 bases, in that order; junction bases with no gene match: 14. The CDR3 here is CASSERTGYALYGYTF. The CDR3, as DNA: TGTGCCAGTAGTGAGCGGACAGGTTACGCCCTATATGGCTACACCTTC.

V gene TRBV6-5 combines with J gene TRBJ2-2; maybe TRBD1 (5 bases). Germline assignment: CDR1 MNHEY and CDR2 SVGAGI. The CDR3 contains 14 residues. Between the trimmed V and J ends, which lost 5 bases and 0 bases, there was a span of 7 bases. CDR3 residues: CASSTGANTGELFF. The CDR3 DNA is TGTGCCAGCAGTACAGGAGCGAACACCGGGGAGCTGTTTTTT.

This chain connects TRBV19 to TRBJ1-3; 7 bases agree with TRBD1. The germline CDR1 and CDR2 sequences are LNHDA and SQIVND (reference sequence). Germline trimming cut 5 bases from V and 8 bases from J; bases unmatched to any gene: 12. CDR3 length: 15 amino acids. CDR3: CASSVTGAHRDTIYF. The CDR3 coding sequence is TGTGCCAGTAGTGTTACAGGGGCTCATCGGGACACCATATATTTT.